This entry lists 25 T cell receptor beta chains sequenced from one sample in a study of CD8 T cells in Susac syndrome. RNA totalling roughly 0.45 to 1 ug underwent reverse transcription with random hexamers. TCRdb re-called the immunoSEQ multiplex PCR reads with MiXCR, one entry per CDR3 protein. The sample includes about 400,000 distinct CDR3 sequences, more than 80% of them seen just once. What was sequenced was CD8+ T cells from PBMCs. The receptors were sampled from a human donor with multiple sclerosis.

This chain links TRBV7-9 with TRBJ1-1; D is perhaps TRBD1 (5 bases). Trimming left V 5 bases short and J 5 bases short, with 9 bases between. The CDR3 contains 12 residues. Germline V gene data show CDR1 as SEHNR and CDR2 as FQNEAQ (reference sequence). The CDR3 region is CASSGAPTEAFF. The DNA for the CDR3 is TGTGCCAGCAGCGGGGCGCCGACTGAAGCTTTCTTT. Full variable domain (outside the CDR3, taken from reference TRBV7-9 and TRBJ1-1): DTGVSQNPRHKITKRGQNVTFRCDPISEHNRLYWYRQTLGQGPEFLTYFQNEAQLEKSRLLSDRFSAERPKGSFSTLEIQRTEQGDSAMYLCASSGAPTEAFFGQGTRLTVV.

The chain recombines TRBV3-1 with TRBJ2-7, with 7 bases fitting TRBD1. Germline-derived CDR1 and CDR2 are LGHDT and YNNKEL (reference sequence). There are 14 residues in the CDR3. Trimming at V came to 2 bases and at J to 2 bases, leaving 3 bases not matched to a gene. As DNA, the CDR3 is TGTGCCAGCAGCCAATGGCAGGGGGCCTACGAGCAGTACTTC. Its protein is CASSQWQGAYEQYF.

This CDR3 is CASSLSSGRAYEQYF. The CDR3 nucleotides read TGTGCCAGCAGTTTATCTAGCGGGAGGGCCTACGAGCAGTACTTC. The chain carries TRBV27 and TRBJ2-7; 11 bases line up with TRBD2. Germline V gene lookup returns CDR1 MNHEY and CDR2 SMNVEV (reference sequence). V shed 0 bases, J shed 2 bases, and the junction held 0 bases outside the gene matches. The CDR3 length is 15 residues.

This clonotype has a handful of counts. This chain connects TRBV27 to TRBJ2-7, with 8 bases that match TRBD2. Germline-derived CDR1 and CDR2 are MNHEY and SMNVEV (reference sequence). The ends lost 4 bases at V and 3 bases at J; junction bases unmatched: 11. The CDR3 sequence is 16 residues long. CDR3 amino acids: CASSYHPAGTSYEQYF. The CDR3 region has the DNA TGTGCCAGCAGTTACCACCCGGCCGGGACTAGCTACGAGCAGTACTTC.

In this sample, this clonotype turned up a few times. The J gene is TRBJ2-5, the V gene TRBV25-1; 8 bases are shared with TRBD2. CDR1 is MGHDK and CDR2 is SYGVNS in the germline V gene. With 1 base clipped from V and 5 bases from J, the junction kept 12 bases outside the gene matches. The CDR3 totals 17 residues. The CDR3 loop is CASSESVVTGGPETQYF. CDR3 DNA sequence: TGTGCCAGCAGTGAATCAGTGGTGACGGGAGGGCCCGAGACCCAGTACTTC.

The chain has TRBV13 and TRBJ2-3; D tentatively reads TRBD1 or TRBD2 (5 bases each). V dropped 5 bases and J dropped 4 bases, with 19 bases sitting between them. CDR1 is PRHDT and CDR2 is FYEKMQ in the germline V gene (reference sequence). The CDR3 has 16 residues. The CDR3 region has the DNA TGTGCCAGCAGCGCCCTACAGCGGCAGGGTTCAGATACGCAGTATTTT. It codes for CASSALQRQGSDTQYF.

The chain couples TRBV11-2 to TRBJ2-7; 10 nucleotides align to TRBD2. This CDR3 is built from 16 residues. J gave up 0 bases and V 3 bases, and 5 bases lay outside the gene matches. Germline assignment: CDR1 SGHAT and CDR2 FQNNGV. CDR3 in amino acids: CASSFLSGGPSYEQYF. CDR3 nucleotides: TGTGCCAGCAGCTTCCTTAGCGGGGGGCCCTCCTACGAGCAGTACTTC.

The genes are TRBV19 and TRBJ2-1; a possible D gene is TRBD2 (5 bases). V was pared by 3 bases and J by 1 base, with 10 bases between. The CDR3 is made up of 15 amino acids. Germline loops: CDR1 LNHDA, CDR2 SQIVND (reference sequence). CDR3 bases: TGTGCCAGTAGTATCGAAGCGGCTTCCTACAATGAGCAGTTCTTC. It is translated as CASSIEAASYNEQFF.

V and J are TRBV5-1 and TRBJ2-2; 8 positions agree with TRBD2. The germline V gene has CDR1 SGHRS and CDR2 YFSETQ. After removal of 4 bases from V and 6 bases from J, the junction contained 14 bases not matched to a gene. CDR3 length: 17 residues. CDR3 nucleotide sequence: TGCGCCAGCAGCCCCATTGGGCTAGCGGGCGGTTCCGGGGAGCTGTTTTTT. Translated, it gives CASSPIGLAGGSGELFF.

V and J are TRBV6-4 and TRBJ1-1; D perhaps matches TRBD1 (6 bases). Trimming cost V 0 bases and J 3 bases, with 14 bases left between them. The CDR3 is 16 amino acids. Germline V gene lookup returns CDR1 MRHNA and CDR2 SNTAGT. CDR3 nucleotide sequence: TGTGCCAGCAGTGACTCGGTCGGAGGGGGGTACACTGAAGCTTTCTTT. Translating gives CASSDSVGGGYTEAFF.

This clonotype occurred once. The chain is built from TRBV7-6 and TRBJ2-3; the D is unclear. Germline CDR1 and CDR2: SGHVS and FNYEAQ. This CDR3 spans 14 amino acids. The V end was cut by 2 bases, the J end by 0 bases, with 6 bases between. DNA for the CDR3: TGTGCCAGCAGCTTATATACTAGCACAGATACGCAGTATTTT. This codes for CASSLYTSTDTQYF.

The chain joins TRBV7-9 to TRBJ1-1; a possible D gene is TRBD1 (5 bases). V lost 4 bases and J lost 0, with 9 bases in between. The germline V gene has CDR1 SEHNR and CDR2 FQNEAQ (reference sequence). The CDR3 is 14 amino acids. CDR3 in amino acids: CASSWDGVNTEAFF. CDR3 nucleotides: TGTGCCAGCAGCTGGGACGGCGTGAACACTGAAGCTTTCTTT.

A few counts support this clonotype. J is TRBJ2-3 and V is TRBV10-3; TRBD2 agrees at 8 bases. Losses at the gene ends were 6 bases for V and 4 bases for J; bases not matched to a gene: 9. Germline lookup yields CDR1 ENHRY and CDR2 SYGVKD. The CDR3 runs 15 residues. The CDR3 reads CAISDPGLDADTQYF. The CDR3 DNA sequence: TGTGCCATCAGCGATCCGGGACTAGACGCAGATACGCAGTATTTT.

The genes are TRBV9 and TRBJ2-2; D is unclear. Trimming left V 1 base short and J 1 base short, with 8 bases between. Germline V gives CDR1 SGDLS, CDR2 YYNGEE. The CDR3 is 15 residues long. The CDR3 sequence is CASSVWAENTGELFF. The CDR3 bases are TGTGCCAGCAGCGTATGGGCGGAGAACACCGGGGAGCTGTTTTTT. Drawing the rest from reference TRBV9 and TRBJ2-2, the complete variable domain is DSGVTQTPKHLITATGQRVTLRCSPRSGDLSVYWYQQSLDQGLQFLIQYYNGEERAKGNILERFSAQQFPDLHSELNLSSLELGDSALYFCASSVWAENTGELFFGEGSRLTVL.

The gene calls are TRBV19 and TRBJ2-2; D is possibly TRBD2 (5 bases). Germline-derived CDR1 and CDR2 are LNHDA and SQIVND (reference sequence). The V gene lost 6 bases and the J gene lost 7 bases, with 12 bases spanning the gap. This CDR3 contains 13 residues. CDR3 amino acids: CASSPSGFGELFF. CDR3 in DNA: TGTGCCAGTAGCCCATCGGGGTTCGGGGAGCTGTTTTTT.

This clonotype showed up just once. The chain recombines TRBV29-1 with TRBJ1-1; D is unresolved. CDR1 and CDR2 from the germline V gene are SQVTM and ANQGSEA. V was clipped by 4 bases and J by 2 bases, with 8 bases between them. This CDR3 has 12 amino acids. This CDR3 reads CSVVDLNTEAFF. The DNA for the CDR3 is TGCAGCGTTGTGGATCTTAACACTGAAGCTTTCTTT.

J is TRBJ1-4 and V is TRBV25-1, with unresolved D. Germline values: CDR1 MGHDK, CDR2 SYGVNS. Trimming shortened V by 6 bases and J by 3 bases, and 8 bases separated the two germline ends. The length of the CDR3 is 13 residues. CDR3: CASRHAANEKLFF. In nucleotides, the CDR3 is TGTGCCAGCAGACATGCTGCTAATGAAAAACTGTTTTTT. The variable domain in full, completed from reference TRBV25-1 and TRBJ1-4, reads EADIYQTPRYLVIGTGKKITLECSQTMGHDKMYWYQQDPGMELHLIHYSYGVNSTEKGDLSSESTVSRIRTEHFPLTLESARPSHTSQYLCASRHAANEKLFFGSGTQLSVL.

This clonotype was recorded once. The chain links TRBV4-1 to TRBJ1-3; no firm D call. Germline V CDR1 and CDR2: MGHRA, YSYEKL. The CDR3 extends over 15 amino acids. Trimming shortened V by 0 bases and J by 0 bases, and 6 bases separated the two germline ends. CDR3 DNA sequence: TGCGCCAGCAGCCAAGAAGGCGTCTCTGGAAACACCATATATTTT. It encodes CASSQEGVSGNTIYF.

This sequence joins TRBV5-1 and TRBJ2-5; the match to TRBD1 covers 8 bases. This CDR3 comprises 15 residues. Per germline, CDR1 SGHRS and CDR2 YFSETQ. V was pared by 4 bases and J by 4 bases, with 9 bases of the junction left unmatched. In DNA, the CDR3 is TGCGCCAGCAGCCCCCTCTGGACAGGGACAGAGACCCAGTACTTC. This sequence encodes CASSPLWTGTETQYF. The whole variable domain, remainder taken from reference TRBV5-1 and TRBJ2-5, is KAGVTQTPRYLIKTRGQQVTLSCSPISGHRSVSWYQQTPGQGLQFLFEYFSETQRNKGNFPGRFSGRQFSNSRSEMNVSTLELGDSALYLCASSPLWTGTETQYFGPGTRLLVL.

The J gene is TRBJ1-5, the V gene TRBV19; perhaps TRBD1 as D (5 bases). The germline gives CDR1 LNHDA, CDR2 SQIVND (reference sequence). The V end lost 7 bases, the J end lost 6 bases, and 10 bases lay between the germline ends. This CDR3 spans 12 amino acids. CDR3 protein: CASTGGAQPQHF. The CDR3 DNA reads as TGTGCCAGTACCGGAGGGGCTCAGCCCCAGCATTTT.

The chain employs TRBV4-1 and TRBJ2-1; 7 bases line up with TRBD2. The junction had 14 bases not matched to a gene; V was cut back by 0 bases and J by 6 bases. Germline CDR1 and CDR2: MGHRA and YSYEKL. The CDR3 has 18 residues. The CDR3 nucleotides are TGCGCCAGCAGCCAAGATGGTAGCCTGGCGGGGGTGATCAATGAGCAGTTCTTC. Residues: CASSQDGSLAGVINEQFF.

This clonotype has a handful of counts. This chain connects TRBV6-1 to TRBJ2-3; D unclear. There are 12 residues in the CDR3. CDR1 MNHNS and CDR2 SASEGT come from the germline V gene. The V end lost 6 bases, the J end lost 5 bases, and 9 bases lay between the germline ends. CDR3 protein: CASRSYRDTQYF. CDR3 bases: TGTGCCAGCAGGTCCTACAGAGATACGCAGTATTTT.

The chain joins TRBV20-1 to TRBJ1-1; the match to TRBD1 covers 9 bases. Germline V gene data show CDR1 as DFQATT and CDR2 as SNEGSKA (reference sequence). The CDR3 is 15 residues long. V was clipped by 6 bases and J by 3 bases; unmatched bases: 11. The DNA for the CDR3 is TGCAGTGCCCCTAAATCGGGACAGGGACACACTGAAGCTTTCTTT. It encodes CSAPKSGQGHTEAFF.

The V call is TRBV28, the J call TRBJ2-7; 11 nucleotides line up with TRBD2. This CDR3 is built from 16 residues. V lost 5 bases, J lost 3 bases, and 9 bases stayed unmatched. From germline, CDR1 is MDHEN and CDR2 SYDVKM. In nucleotides, the CDR3 is TGTGCCAGCAGTCTCCAAGCGACTAGCGGGGACTACGAGCAGTACTTC. Amino acids: CASSLQATSGDYEQYF.

J is TRBJ2-2 and V is TRBV9; D is ambiguous. Germline lookup yields CDR1 SGDLS and CDR2 YYNGEE. The CDR3 totals 14 residues. Deletions cut 0 bases from V and 8 bases from J, with 11 bases between. In DNA, the CDR3 is TGTGCCAGCAGCGTAGAGACACATGTGGGGGAGCTGTTTTTT. It specifies CASSVETHVGELFF.